Here is one TCR beta chain with its context. This sample is drawn from a study of T cells after yellow fever vaccination. The CDR3 has 13 amino acids. Trimming left V 4 bases short and J 2 bases short, with 7 bases between. From germline, CDR1 is SGHRS and CDR2 YFSETQ. 5'RACE template switching produced TCR cDNA carrying a universal primer site and UMIs. One entry per CDR3 protein results from TCRdb running MiXCR on the 5' RACE reads. The table has hundreds of thousands of distinct CDR3 sequences, 8.5% to 10% seen once. The sequence was collected from a man younger than 35 who received the YFV17D yellow fever vaccine. The chain links TRBV5-1 to TRBJ1-3; D is undetermined. Specimen: PBMCs, collected on the day of the first yellow fever vaccination. The CDR3: CASSPQTGNTIYF. For the CDR3, the DNA is TGCGCCAGCAGCCCGCAGACTGGAAACACCATATATTTT.